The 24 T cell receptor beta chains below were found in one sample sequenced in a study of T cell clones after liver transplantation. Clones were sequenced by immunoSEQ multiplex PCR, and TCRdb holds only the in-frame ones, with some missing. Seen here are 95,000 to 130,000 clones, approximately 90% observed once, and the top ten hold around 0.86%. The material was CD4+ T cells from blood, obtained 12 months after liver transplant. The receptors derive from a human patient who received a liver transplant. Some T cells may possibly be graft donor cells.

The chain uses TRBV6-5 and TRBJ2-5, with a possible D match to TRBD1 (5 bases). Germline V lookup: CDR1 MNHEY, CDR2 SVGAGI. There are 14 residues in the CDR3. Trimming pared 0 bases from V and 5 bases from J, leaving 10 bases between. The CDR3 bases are TGTGCCAGCAGTTACTCGTCAGGGTGGGAGACCCAGTACTTC. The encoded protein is CASSYSSGWETQYF.

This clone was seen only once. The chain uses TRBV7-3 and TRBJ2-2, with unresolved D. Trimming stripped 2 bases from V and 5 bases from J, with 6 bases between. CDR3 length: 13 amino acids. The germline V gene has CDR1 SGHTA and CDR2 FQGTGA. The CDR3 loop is CASSLLQTGELFF. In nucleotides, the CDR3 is TGTGCCAGCAGCTTACTCCAGACCGGGGAGCTGTTTTTT.

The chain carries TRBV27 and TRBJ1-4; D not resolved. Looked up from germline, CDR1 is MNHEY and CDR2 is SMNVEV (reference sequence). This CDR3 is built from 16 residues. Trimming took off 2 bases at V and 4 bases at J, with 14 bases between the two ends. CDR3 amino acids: CASSLIARPVNEKLFF. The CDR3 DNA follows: TGTGCCAGCAGTTTAATCGCCCGCCCGGTTAATGAAAAACTGTTTTTT.

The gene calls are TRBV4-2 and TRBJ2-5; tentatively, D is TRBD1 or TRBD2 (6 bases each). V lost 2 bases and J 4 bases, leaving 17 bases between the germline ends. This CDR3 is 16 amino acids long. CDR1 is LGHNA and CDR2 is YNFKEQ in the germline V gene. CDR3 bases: TGTGCCAGCAGCCAAAACGGGGGCGCGATAGGAGAGACCCAGTACTTC. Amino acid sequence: CASSQNGGAIGETQYF.

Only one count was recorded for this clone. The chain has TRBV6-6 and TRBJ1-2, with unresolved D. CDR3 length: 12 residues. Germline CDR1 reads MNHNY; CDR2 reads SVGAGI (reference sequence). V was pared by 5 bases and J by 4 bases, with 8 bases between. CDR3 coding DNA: TGTGCCAGCAGTCAGCCTACCTATGGCTACACCTTC. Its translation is CASSQPTYGYTF.

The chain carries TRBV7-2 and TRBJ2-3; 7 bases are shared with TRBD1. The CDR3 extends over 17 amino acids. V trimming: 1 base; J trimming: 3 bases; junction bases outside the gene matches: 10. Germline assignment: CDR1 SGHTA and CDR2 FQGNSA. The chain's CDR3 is CASSLDIASRGTDTQYF. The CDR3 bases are TGTGCCAGCAGCTTAGACATAGCGAGCAGGGGGACAGATACGCAGTATTTT.

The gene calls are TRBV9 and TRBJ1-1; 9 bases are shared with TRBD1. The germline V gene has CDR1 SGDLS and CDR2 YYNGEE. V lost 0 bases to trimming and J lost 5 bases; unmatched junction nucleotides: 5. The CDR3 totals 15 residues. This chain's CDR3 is CASSVAGQGGTEAFF. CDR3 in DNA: TGTGCCAGCAGCGTAGCGGGACAGGGCGGGACTGAAGCTTTCTTT.

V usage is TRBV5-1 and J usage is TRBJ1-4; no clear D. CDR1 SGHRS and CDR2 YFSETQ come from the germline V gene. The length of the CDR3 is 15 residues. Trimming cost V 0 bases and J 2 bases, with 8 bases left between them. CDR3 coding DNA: TGCGCCAGCAGCTTGGCCGTGGGGACTAATGAAAAACTGTTTTTT. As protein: CASSLAVGTNEKLFF.

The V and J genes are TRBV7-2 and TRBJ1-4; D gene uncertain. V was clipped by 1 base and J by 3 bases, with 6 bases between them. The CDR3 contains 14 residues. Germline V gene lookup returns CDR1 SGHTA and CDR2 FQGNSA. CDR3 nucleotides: TGTGCCAGCAGCTTAGGGGAGGCTAATGAAAAACTGTTTTTT. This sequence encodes CASSLGEANEKLFF.

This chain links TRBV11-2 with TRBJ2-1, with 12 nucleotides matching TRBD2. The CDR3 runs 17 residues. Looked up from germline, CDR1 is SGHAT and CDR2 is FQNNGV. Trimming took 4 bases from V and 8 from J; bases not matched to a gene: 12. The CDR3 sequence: CASSSKLAGGILDEQFF. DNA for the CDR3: TGTGCCAGCAGCTCTAAACTAGCGGGAGGAATACTGGATGAGCAGTTCTTC.

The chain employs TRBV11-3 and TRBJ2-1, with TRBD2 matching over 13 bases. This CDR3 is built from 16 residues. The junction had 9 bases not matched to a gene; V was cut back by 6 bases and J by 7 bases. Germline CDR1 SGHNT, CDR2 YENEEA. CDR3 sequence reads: CASSSREGLAGNEQFF. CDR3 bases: TGTGCCAGCAGTTCTCGAGAGGGACTAGCGGGGAATGAGCAGTTCTTC.

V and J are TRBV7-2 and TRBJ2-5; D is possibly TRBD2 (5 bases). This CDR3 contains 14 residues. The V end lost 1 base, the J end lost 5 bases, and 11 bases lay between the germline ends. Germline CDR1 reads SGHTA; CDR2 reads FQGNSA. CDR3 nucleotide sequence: TGTGCCAGCAGCTTAGGCGGGCAGGCGGAGACCCAGTACTTC. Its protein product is CASSLGGQAETQYF.

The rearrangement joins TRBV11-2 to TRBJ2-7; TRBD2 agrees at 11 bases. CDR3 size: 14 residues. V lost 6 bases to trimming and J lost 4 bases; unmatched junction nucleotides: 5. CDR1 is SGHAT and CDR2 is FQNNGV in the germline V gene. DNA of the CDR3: TGTGCCAGCAGTCAACTAGCGGGAGAATACGAGCAGTACTTC. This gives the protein CASSQLAGEYEQYF.

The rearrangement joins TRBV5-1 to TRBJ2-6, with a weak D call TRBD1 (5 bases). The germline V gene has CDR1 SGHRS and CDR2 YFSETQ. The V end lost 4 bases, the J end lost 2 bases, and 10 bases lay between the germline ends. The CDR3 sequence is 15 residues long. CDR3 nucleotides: TGCGCCAGCAGCGGGGTAGGGGCTGGGGCCAACGTCCTGACTTTC. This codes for CASSGVGAGANVLTF.

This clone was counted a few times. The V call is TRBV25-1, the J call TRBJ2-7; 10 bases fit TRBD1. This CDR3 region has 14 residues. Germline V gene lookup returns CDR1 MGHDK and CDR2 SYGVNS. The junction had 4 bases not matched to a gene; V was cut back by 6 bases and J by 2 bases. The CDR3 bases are TGTGCCAGCAGGAAGACAGGGGGCGCCTACGAGCAGTACTTC. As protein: CASRKTGGAYEQYF.

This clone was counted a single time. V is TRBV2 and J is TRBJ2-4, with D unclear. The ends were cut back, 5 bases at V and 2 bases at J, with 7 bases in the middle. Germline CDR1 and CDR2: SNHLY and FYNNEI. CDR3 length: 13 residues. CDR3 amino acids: CASSTQPKNIQYF. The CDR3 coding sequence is TGTGCCAGCAGTACCCAGCCCAAAAACATTCAGTACTTC.

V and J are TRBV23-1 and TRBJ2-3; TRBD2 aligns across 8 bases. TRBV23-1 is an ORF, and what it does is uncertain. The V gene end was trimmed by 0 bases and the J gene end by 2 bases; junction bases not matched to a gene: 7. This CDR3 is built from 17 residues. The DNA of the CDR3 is TGCGCCAGCAGTCAATCACCCGGGACTAGGGTCACAGATACGCAGTATTTT. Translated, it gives CASSQSPGTRVTDTQYF.

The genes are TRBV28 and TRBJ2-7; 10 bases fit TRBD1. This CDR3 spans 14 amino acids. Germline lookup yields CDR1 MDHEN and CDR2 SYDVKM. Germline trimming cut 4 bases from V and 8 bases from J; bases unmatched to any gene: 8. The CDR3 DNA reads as TGTGCCAGCAGTTATTGGACAGGGGGAGGTAAGCAGTACTTC. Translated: CASSYWTGGGKQYF.

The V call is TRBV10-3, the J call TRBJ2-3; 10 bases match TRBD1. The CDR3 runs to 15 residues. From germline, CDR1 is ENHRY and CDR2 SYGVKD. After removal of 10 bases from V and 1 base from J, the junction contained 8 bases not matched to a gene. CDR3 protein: CATYRQGAGTDTQYF. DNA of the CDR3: TGTGCCACTTATAGACAGGGGGCCGGCACAGATACGCAGTATTTT.

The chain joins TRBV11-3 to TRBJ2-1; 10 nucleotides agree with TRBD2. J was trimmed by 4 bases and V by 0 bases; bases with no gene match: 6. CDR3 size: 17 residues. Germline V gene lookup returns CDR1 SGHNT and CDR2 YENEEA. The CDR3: CASSLDGRLAGYNEQFF. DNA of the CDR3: TGTGCCAGCAGCTTAGATGGGAGACTAGCGGGTTACAATGAGCAGTTCTTC. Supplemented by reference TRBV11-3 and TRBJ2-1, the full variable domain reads EAGVVQSPRYKIIEKKQPVAFWCNPISGHNTLYWYLQNLGQGPELLIRYENEEAVDDSQLPKDRFSAERLKGVDSTLKIQPAELGDSAVYLCASSLDGRLAGYNEQFFGPGTRLTVL.

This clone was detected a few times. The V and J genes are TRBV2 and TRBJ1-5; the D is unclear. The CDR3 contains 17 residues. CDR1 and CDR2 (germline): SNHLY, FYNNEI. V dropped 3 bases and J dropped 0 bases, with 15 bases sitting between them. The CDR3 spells CASSDSQVWNSNQPQHF. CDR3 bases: TGTGCCAGCAGTGATAGTCAAGTGTGGAATAGCAATCAGCCCCAGCATTTT.

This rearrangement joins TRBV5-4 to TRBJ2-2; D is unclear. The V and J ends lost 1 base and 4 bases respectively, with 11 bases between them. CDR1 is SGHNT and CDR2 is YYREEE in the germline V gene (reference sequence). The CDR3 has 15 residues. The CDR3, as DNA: TGTGCCAGCAGCTTGCCAGCTATGAGCACCGGGGAGCTGTTTTTT. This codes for CASSLPAMSTGELFF.

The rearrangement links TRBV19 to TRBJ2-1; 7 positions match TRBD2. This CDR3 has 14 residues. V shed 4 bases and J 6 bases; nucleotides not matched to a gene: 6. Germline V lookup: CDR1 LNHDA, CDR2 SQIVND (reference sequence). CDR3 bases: TGTGCCAGTAGTAGCCGGCGGGAGTCCAATGAGCAGTTCTTC. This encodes CASSSRRESNEQFF.

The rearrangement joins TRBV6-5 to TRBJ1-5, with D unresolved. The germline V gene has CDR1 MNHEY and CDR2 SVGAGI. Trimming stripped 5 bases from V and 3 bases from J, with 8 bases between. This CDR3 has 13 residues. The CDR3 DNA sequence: TGTGCCAGCAGTACTGGGCCCAATCAGCCCCAGCATTTT. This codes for CASSTGPNQPQHF.